This T cell receptor (beta chain) comes out of a study of T-cell memory formation after mild COVID-19. Background on the study: Clusters of TCRs were largely donor specific.

The CDR3 covers 12 residues. The V gene lost 2 bases and the J gene lost 10 bases, with 11 bases spanning the gap. This clonotype was counted only a few times. A single record per CDR3 protein comes from TCRdb applying MiXCR to the 5' RACE reads. The sample lists approximately 570,000 distinct CDR3 sequences; under 20% were seen once. The sample consisted of PBMCs or a T cell subset sorted from them (not recorded which). The receptor was derived from an adult woman who had mild COVID-19 (a few samples of this study predate the infection). Cell type and time point are not known. This chain joins TRBV12-3 or TRBV12-4 and TRBJ1-1; D is unclear. CDR3 nucleotides: TGTGCCAGCAGTTTAACGGGCCGTCGAGCTTTCTTT. Protein sequence: CASSLTGRRAFF.